The clone carrying this TCR beta chain was seen a handful of times. CDR3 length: 14 amino acids. Trimming shortened V by 1 base and J by 4 bases, and 11 bases separated the two germline ends. The germline V gene has CDR1 SGHDT and CDR2 YYEEEE. The entry originates in a study of blood T cell repertoires in COVID-19. Study-level background: Some COVID-19 samples were acute and others convalescent; all came from the United States, Italy and Spain. Sample material is recorded as cDNA or gDNA derived from T cells, B-cell-depleted T cells, or PBMCs.

Authors' data handling: Scientists estimated how many nucleated cells there were by amplifying reference gene primers. Clones were read by immunoSEQ multiplex PCR, and TCRdb kept only the in-frame ones, dropping some. D and trimming come from the DNA, and the V and J calls and clone size come from that table. The table lists 75,000 to 90,000 clones, around 91% of them singletons, with 1.9% in the top ten. The clonotype was recovered from a woman aged 45-60 years in a cohort sampled during active COVID-19. V and J are TRBV5-6 and TRBJ1-2; D is unclear. Sequenced sample: peripheral blood. CDR3 in DNA: TGTGCCAGCAGCTTGCACAGACGGGGCTATGGCTACACCTTC. This gives the protein CASSLHRRGYGYTF.